Reported below is one TCR beta chain. This record belongs to a study of shared clonotypes between healthy human individuals. CDR3 length equals 14 residues. In germline, CDR1 is SGHRS, CDR2 YFSETQ. The ends were cut back, 5 bases at V and 3 bases at J, with 12 bases in the middle. Clones were sequenced by immunoSEQ multiplex PCR, and TCRdb holds only the in-frame ones, with some missing. Among roughly 400,000 clones listed, approximately 97% were seen once. The chain links TRBV5-1 to TRBJ1-5, with D hard to call. The specimen sequenced was memory CD8+ T cells sorted from blood. Subset indicated: CD45RO+ cells pooled with CCR7-negative TemRA cells. This TCR was recovered from a man aged 25 to 40 in good health. The CDR3 DNA sequence: TGCGCCAGCAGACCCGAGAGCTTCAATCAGCCCCAGCATTTT. Translating it yields CASRPESFNQPQHF.